The 5 T cell receptor beta chains below were found in one sample sequenced in a study of T cell responses to AZD1222 COVID-19 vaccine. TCRdb's copy holds only in-frame clones and misses some; the assay was immunoSEQ multiplex PCR. The table lists 110,000 to 150,000 clones, approximately 89% of them singletons. Sequenced material: peripheral blood, taken on day 0 of AZD1222 vaccination. The origin of the receptors is an adult in good health.

The chain couples TRBV12-5 to TRBJ2-1, with TRBD2 matching over 11 bases. Per the germline V gene, CDR1 is LGHNT and CDR2 is FRNRAP. The CDR3 totals 17 residues. Trimming at V came to 1 base and at J to 2 bases, leaving 4 bases not matched to a gene. CDR3 sequence: CASGLGIAGGPYNEQFF. The DNA of the CDR3 is TGTGCTAGTGGTTTGGGAATAGCGGGGGGGCCCTACAATGAGCAGTTCTTC. Drawing the rest from reference TRBV12-5 and TRBJ2-1, the complete variable domain is DARVTQTPRHKVTEMGQEVTMRCQPILGHNTVFWYRQTMMQGLELLAYFRNRAPLDDSGMPKDRFSAEMPDATLATLKIQPSEPRDSAVYFCASGLGIAGGPYNEQFFGPGTRLTVL.

The chain links TRBV4-1 to TRBJ1-3; D uncertain. This CDR3 region has 18 residues. Germline V gene data show CDR1 as MGHRA and CDR2 as YSYEKL. V gave up 0 bases and J gave up 0 bases, with 15 bases separating them. The CDR3 sequence is CASSQDSRPGSSGNTIYF. The CDR3 coding sequence is TGCGCCAGCAGCCAAGATTCCCGCCCCGGGAGCTCTGGAAACACCATATATTTT.

This clone has a single count. The genes are TRBV28 and TRBJ1-2; possible D gene TRBD1, 5 bases. The CDR3 runs 14 residues. Trimming cost V 5 bases and J 4 bases, with 14 bases left between them. In germline, CDR1 is MDHEN, CDR2 SYDVKM. DNA for the CDR3: TGTGCCAGCAGTACTCCACGGGACTTCTATGGCTACACCTTC. Its protein is CASSTPRDFYGYTF.

The CDR3: CASSSGGNSYEQYF. Here the CDR3 DNA reads TGTGCCAGCAGTTCGGGCGGGAACTCCTACGAGCAGTACTTC. The chain has TRBV27 and TRBJ2-7; TRBD2 is a possible D gene (6 bases). V was cut by 4 bases and J by 0 bases, with 10 bases left in between. This CDR3 comprises 14 residues. In germline, CDR1 is MNHEY, CDR2 SMNVEV (reference sequence).

J is TRBJ1-2 and V is TRBV5-1; tentative D call: TRBD1 (5 bases). Germline loops: CDR1 SGHRS, CDR2 YFSETQ. CDR3 length: 13 residues. V lost 4 bases and J lost 4, with 11 bases in between. The CDR3, as DNA: TGCGCCAGCAGCCCACAGGTGATCTATGGCTACACCTTC. This gives the protein CASSPQVIYGYTF.